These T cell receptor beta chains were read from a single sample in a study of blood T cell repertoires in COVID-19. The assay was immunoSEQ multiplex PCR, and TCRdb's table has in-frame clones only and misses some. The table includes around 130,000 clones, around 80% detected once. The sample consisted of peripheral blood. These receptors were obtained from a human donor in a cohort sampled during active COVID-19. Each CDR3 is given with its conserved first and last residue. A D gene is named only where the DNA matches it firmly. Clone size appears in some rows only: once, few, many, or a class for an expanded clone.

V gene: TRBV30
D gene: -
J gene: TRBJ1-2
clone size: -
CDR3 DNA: TGTGCCTGGAGTATTCGGAGGGGAGACTATGGCTACACCTTC
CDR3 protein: CAWSIRRGDYGYTF

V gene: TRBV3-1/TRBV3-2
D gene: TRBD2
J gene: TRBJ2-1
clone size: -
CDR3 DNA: TGTGCCAGCAGCCAAGAAGGTGGGGGGGCCTACAATGAGCAGTTCTTC
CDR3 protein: CASSQEGGGAYNEQFF

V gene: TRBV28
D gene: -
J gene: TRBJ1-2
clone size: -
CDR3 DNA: TGTGCCAGCAGTTTATCAGGGTATGGCTACACCTTC
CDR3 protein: CASSLSGYGYTF

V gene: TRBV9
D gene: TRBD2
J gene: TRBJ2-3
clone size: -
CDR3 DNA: TGTGCCAGCAGCGTAGGGGCTAGCGGGGGGAGAACAGATACGCAGTATTTT
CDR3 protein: CASSVGASGGRTDTQYF

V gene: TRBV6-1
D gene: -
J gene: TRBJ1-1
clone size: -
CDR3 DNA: TGTGCCAGCAGTGAACTGGGGGCGAACACTGAAGCTTTCTTT
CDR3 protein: CASSELGANTEAFF

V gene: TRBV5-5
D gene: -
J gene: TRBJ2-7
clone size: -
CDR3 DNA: TGTGCCAGCAGCTTTAGCAGCCGAGGCGAGCAGTACTTC
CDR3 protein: CASSFSSRGEQYF

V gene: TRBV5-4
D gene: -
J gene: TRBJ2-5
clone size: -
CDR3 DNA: TGTGCCAGCAGCTTGCCAGGGGAAGAGACCCAGTACTTC
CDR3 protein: CASSLPGEETQYF

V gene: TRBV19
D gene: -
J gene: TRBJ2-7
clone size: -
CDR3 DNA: TGTGCCAGTAGTTCTACCAGGGGGGACGAGCAGTACTTC
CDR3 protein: CASSSTRGDEQYF

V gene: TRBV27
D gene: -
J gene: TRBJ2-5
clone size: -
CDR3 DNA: TGTGCCAGCAGTTTATCGTCAGCCGTCGACGGGGAGACCCAGTACTTC
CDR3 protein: CASSLSSAVDGETQYF

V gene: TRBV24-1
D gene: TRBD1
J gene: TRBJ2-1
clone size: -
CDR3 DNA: TGTGCCACCAGTGATCCAACCGGGACAGGGGGCTGGGATGAGCAGTTCTTC
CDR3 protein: CATSDPTGTGGWDEQFF

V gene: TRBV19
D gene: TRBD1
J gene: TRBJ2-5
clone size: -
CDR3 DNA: TGTGCCAGTAGTAGAACCGGGACAGGGGGCCAAGAGACCCAGTACTTC
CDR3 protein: CASSRTGTGGQETQYF

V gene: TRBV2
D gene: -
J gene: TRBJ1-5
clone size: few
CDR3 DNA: TGTGCCAGACCGGGCAATCAGCCCCAGCATTTT
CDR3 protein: CARPGNQPQHF

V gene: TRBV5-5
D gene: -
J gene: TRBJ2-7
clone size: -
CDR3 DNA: TGTGCCAGCAGCCCAGGGACTCCCTCCTACGAGCAGTACTTC
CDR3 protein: CASSPGTPSYEQYF

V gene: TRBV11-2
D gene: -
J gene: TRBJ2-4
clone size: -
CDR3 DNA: TGTGCCAGCAGCCCGGAAAGGGGGGCCAAAAACATTCAGTACTTC
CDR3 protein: CASSPERGAKNIQYF

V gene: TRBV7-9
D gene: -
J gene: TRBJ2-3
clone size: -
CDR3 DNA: TGTGCCAGCAGCGAGCAGGGTATTAGCACAGATACGCAGTATTTT
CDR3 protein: CASSEQGISTDTQYF

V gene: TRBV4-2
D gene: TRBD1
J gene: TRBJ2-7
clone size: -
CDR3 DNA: TGTGCCAGCAGCCACGCGAGCGACAGGGCAACCTACGAGCAGTACTTC
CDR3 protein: CASSHASDRATYEQYF

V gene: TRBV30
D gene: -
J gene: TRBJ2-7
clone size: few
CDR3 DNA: TGTGCCTGGAGTGTATCCCGCTACGAGCAGTACTTC
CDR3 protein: CAWSVSRYEQYF

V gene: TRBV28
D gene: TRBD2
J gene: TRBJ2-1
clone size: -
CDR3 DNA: TGTGCCAGCAAACCGACTAGCGGGGCGAATGAGCAGTTCTTC
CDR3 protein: CASKPTSGANEQFF

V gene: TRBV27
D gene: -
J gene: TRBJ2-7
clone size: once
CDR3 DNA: TGTGCCAGCAGCCCATCAGGGCCCGACGAGCAGTACTTC
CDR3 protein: CASSPSGPDEQYF

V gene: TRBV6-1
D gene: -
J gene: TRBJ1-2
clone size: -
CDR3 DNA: TGTGCCAGCAGTGAAATGGCAGGGCAAGGCTACACCTTC
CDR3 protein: CASSEMAGQGYTF

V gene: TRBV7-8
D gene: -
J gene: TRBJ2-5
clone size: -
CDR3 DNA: TGTGCCAGCAGCTTAAGTTGGCTCGAAGAGACCCAGTACTTC
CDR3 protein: CASSLSWLEETQYF

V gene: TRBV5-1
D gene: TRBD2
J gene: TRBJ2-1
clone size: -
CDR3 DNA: TGCGCCAGCAGCTTCGGTCCAGCGGGGGGGCCCGATGAGCAGTTCTTC
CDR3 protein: CASSFGPAGGPDEQFF

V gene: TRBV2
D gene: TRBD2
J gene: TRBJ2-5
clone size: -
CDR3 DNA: TGTGCCAGCAGTGAGCGGGGACTAGCTGCAGAGACCCAGTACTTC
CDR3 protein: CASSERGLAAETQYF

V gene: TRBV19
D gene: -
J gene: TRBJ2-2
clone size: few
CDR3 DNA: TGTGCCAGTAGTAGACATCAGGGGAAAGCCGGGGAGCTGTTTTTT
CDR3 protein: CASSRHQGKAGELFF

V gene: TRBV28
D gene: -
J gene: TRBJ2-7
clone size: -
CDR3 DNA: TGTGCCAGCAGCCCGACGAAGCGGACCACCTACGAGCAGTACTTC
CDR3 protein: CASSPTKRTTYEQYF

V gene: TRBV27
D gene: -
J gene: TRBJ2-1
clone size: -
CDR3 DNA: TGTGCCAGCAGTGACCGTGGCCCGGGAGATGAGCAGTTCTTC
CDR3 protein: CASSDRGPGDEQFF

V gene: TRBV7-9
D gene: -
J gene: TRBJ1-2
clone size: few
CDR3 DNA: TGTGCCAGCAGCCCCACGATCGGGTCTGGCTACACCTTC
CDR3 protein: CASSPTIGSGYTF

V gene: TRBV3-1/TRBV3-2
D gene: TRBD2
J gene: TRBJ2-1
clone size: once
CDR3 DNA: TGTGCCAGCAGCCCGGGACTAGCGGATCCCTCCTACAATGAGCAGTTCTTC
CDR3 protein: CASSPGLADPSYNEQFF

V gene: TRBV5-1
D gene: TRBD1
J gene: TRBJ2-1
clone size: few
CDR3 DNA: TGCGCCAGCAGCCTATTGACAGGGGGTTTAGAGAATGAGCAGTTCTTC
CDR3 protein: CASSLLTGGLENEQFF

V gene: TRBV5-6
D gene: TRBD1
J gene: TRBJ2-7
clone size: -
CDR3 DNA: TGTGCCAGCAGCGCTTGGGACAGCTCCTACGAGCAGTACTTC
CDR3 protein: CASSAWDSSYEQYF

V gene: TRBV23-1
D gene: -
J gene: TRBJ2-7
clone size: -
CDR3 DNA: TGCGCCAGCAGCCCCCCTCCCAGGCCACTCTACGAGCAGTACTTC
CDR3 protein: CASSPPPRPLYEQYF

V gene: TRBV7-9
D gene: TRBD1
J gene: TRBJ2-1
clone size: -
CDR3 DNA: TGTGCCAGCAGCCTACAGGGGTTTAATGAGCAGTTCTTC
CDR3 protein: CASSLQGFNEQFF

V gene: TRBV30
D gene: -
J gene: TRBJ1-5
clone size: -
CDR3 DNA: TGTGCCTGGAGTCCTACTAACAATCAGCCCCAGCATTTT
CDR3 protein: CAWSPTNNQPQHF

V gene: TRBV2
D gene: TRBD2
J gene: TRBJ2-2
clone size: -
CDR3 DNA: TGTGCCAGCAAACTAGCGGACGCCACCGGGGAGCTGTTTTTT
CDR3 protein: CASKLADATGELFF

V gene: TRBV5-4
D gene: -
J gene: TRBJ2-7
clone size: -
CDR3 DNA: TGTGCCAGCAGCCCCTGGGACAACTCCTACGAGCAGTACTTC
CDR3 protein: CASSPWDNSYEQYF

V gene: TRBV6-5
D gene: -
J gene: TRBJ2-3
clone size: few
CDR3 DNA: TGTGCCAGCAGTTACGGGGCGGGGACCACAGATACGCAGTATTTT
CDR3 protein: CASSYGAGTTDTQYF

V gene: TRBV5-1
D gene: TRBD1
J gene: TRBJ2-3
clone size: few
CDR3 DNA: TGCGCCAGCAGCCCTTCGGGGGGACAGGGACTCGCCTCAGATACGCAGTATTTT
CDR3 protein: CASSPSGGQGLASDTQYF

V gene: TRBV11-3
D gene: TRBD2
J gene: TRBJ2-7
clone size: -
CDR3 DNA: TGTGCCAGCAGCATAGCGGGGGGCGGCAACGAGCAGTACTTC
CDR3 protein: CASSIAGGGNEQYF

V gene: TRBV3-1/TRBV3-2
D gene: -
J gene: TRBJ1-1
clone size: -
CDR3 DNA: TGTGCCAGCAGCCAAGGGGGACTTCGGAACACTGAAGCTTTCTTT
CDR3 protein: CASSQGGLRNTEAFF

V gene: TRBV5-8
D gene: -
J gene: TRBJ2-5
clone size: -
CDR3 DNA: TGTGCCACTTCGCGAAGAGTCCAAGAGACCCAGTACTTC
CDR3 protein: CATSRRVQETQYF

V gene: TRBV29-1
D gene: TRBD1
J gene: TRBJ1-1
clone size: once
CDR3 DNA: TGCAGCGTCGATCCCAACAGGGGAATGAACACTGAAGCTTTCTTT
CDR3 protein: CSVDPNRGMNTEAFF

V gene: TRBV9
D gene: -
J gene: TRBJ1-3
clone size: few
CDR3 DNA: TGTGCCAGCCAACAGGGTTCTGGAAACACCATATATTTT
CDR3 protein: CASQQGSGNTIYF

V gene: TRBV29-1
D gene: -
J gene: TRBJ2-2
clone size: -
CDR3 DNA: TGCAGCGTTGGTCCAGGGCGGGGCACCGGGGAGCTGTTTTTT
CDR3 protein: CSVGPGRGTGELFF

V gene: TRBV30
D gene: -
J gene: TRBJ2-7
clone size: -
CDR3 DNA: TGTGCCTGGACCACAGGTACCCACGAGCAGTACTTC
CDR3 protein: CAWTTGTHEQYF

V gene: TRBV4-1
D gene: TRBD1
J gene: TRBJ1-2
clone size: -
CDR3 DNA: TGCGCCAGCAGCCAAGATGCGTGGGACAGGGGGAGTTATGGCTACACCTTC
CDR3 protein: CASSQDAWDRGSYGYTF

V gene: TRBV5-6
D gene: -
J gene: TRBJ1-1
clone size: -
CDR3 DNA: TGTGCCAGCAGCTTGGGCCAATACAGGGTAGGTGAAGCTTTCTTT
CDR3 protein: CASSLGQYRVGEAFF

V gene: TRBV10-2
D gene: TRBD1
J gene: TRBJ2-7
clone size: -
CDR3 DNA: TGCGCCAGCATGGCCCCGGGACAGGGGGCATCCTACGAGCAGTACTTC
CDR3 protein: CASMAPGQGASYEQYF

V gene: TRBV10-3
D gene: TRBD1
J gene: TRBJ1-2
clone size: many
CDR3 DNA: TGTGCCATCAGTGACAGCGGCAGGGGGCCTGGCTACACCTTC
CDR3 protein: CAISDSGRGPGYTF

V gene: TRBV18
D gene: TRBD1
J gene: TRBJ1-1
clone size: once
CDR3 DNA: TGTGCCAGCTCACCAAGTTTGACAGGGGAAAACACTGAAGCTTTCTTT
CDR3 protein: CASSPSLTGENTEAFF

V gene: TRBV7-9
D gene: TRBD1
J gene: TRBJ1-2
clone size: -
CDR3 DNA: TGTGCCAGCAGCTTTACAGGGGGCGATCATGTAATAGGCACCTTC
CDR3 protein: CASSFTGGDHVIGTF

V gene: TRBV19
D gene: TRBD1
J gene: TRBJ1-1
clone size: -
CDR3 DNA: TGTGCCAGTAGTAGGAGAATCCAGGGGGCTCTGCTGAACACTGAAGCTTTCTTT
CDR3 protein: CASSRRIQGALLNTEAFF

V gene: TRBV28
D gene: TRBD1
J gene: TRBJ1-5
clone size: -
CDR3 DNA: TGTGCCAGCAGTTTGGAGGGGGCAGGTCAGCCCCAGCATTTT
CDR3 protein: CASSLEGAGQPQHF

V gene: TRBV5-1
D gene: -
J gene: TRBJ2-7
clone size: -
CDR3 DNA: TGCGCCAGCAGCGAGGGAAGCTCCTACGAGCAGTACTTC
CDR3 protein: CASSEGSSYEQYF

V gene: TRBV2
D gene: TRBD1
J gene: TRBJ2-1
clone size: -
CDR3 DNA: TGTGCCAGCAGTGAAGCGACAGGGCCCAACAATGAGCAGTTCTTC
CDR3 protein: CASSEATGPNNEQFF

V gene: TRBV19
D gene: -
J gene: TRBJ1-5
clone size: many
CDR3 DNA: TGTGCCAGTAGGCGGGGACGCAATCAGCCCCAGCATTTT
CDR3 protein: CASRRGRNQPQHF

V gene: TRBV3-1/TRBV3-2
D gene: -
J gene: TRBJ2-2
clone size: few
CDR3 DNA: TGTCCCACCAGCCAAGGGGGCGGGGCAAGTACCGGGGAGCTGTTTTTT
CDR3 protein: CPTSQGGGASTGELFF